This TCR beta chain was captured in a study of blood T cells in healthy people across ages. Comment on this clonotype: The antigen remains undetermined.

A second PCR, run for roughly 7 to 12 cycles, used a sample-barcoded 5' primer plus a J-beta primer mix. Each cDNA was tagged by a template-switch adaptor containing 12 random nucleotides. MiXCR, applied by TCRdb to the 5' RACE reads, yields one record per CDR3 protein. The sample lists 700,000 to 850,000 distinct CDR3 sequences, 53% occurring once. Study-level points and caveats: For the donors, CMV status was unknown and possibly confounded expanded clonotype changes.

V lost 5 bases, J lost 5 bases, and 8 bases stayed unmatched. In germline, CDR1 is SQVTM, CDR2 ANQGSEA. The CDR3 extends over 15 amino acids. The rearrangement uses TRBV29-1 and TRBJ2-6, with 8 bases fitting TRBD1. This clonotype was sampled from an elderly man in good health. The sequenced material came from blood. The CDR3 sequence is CSVSLQGVRANVLTF. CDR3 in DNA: TGCAGCGTTTCCTTACAGGGGGTTAGGGCCAACGTCCTGACTTTC.